Listed below are T cell receptor beta chains from one sample, sequenced in a study of T cell changes during pregnancy in multiple sclerosis. Profiled with immunoSEQ multiplex PCR; TCRdb holds only in-frame clones, not every one. The sample records 75,000 to 85,000 clones, roughly 93% being singletons. Sequences were derived from peripheral blood, sampled in the second trimester of pregnancy. These receptors originate from a female donor with multiple sclerosis, enrolled in a pregnancy study. The CDR3 runs from the conserved cysteine through the conserved F or W. D genes are given only for firm matches. Rows may omit the clone size; those that give it use once, few, many or a size class.

J gene: TRBJ2-1
clone size: .
D gene: TRBD1
V gene: TRBV5-6
CDR3 protein: CASSRTGNYNEQFF
CDR3 DNA: TGTGCCAGCAGCCGGACAGGGAATTACAATGAGCAGTTCTTC

J gene: TRBJ2-1
clone size: .
D gene: .
V gene: TRBV5-1
CDR3 protein: CASSLVQGIYNEQFF
CDR3 DNA: TGCGCCAGCAGCTTGGTTCAGGGGATATACAATGAGCAGTTCTTC

J gene: TRBJ2-2
clone size: .
D gene: TRBD1
V gene: TRBV5-8
CDR3 protein: CASSYARQGVGELFF
CDR3 DNA: TGTGCCAGCAGCTACGCTCGGCAGGGGGTCGGGGAGCTGTTTTTT

J gene: TRBJ2-1
clone size: .
D gene: .
V gene: TRBV7-3
CDR3 protein: CASSLSRVGYEQFF
CDR3 DNA: TGTGCCAGCAGCTTAAGTCGGGTTGGATATGAGCAGTTCTTC

J gene: TRBJ2-2
clone size: .
D gene: .
V gene: TRBV7-9
CDR3 protein: CASSFPGITGELFF
CDR3 DNA: TGTGCCAGCAGCTTTCCGGGGATCACCGGGGAGCTGTTTTTT

J gene: TRBJ2-5
clone size: .
D gene: .
V gene: TRBV11-3
CDR3 protein: CASSSGQETQYF
CDR3 DNA: TGTGCCAGCAGCTCGGGACAAGAGACCCAGTACTTC

J gene: TRBJ2-6
clone size: .
D gene: .
V gene: TRBV7-9
CDR3 protein: CASSLSSGANVLTF
CDR3 DNA: TGTGCCAGCAGCTTGTCTTCTGGGGCCAACGTCCTGACTTTC

J gene: TRBJ2-2
clone size: .
D gene: TRBD2
V gene: TRBV27
CDR3 protein: CASTLAGITGELFF
CDR3 DNA: TGTGCCAGCACTCTAGCGGGAATCACCGGGGAGCTGTTTTTT

J gene: TRBJ1-1
clone size: .
D gene: .
V gene: TRBV7-3
CDR3 protein: CASSLNRETEAFF
CDR3 DNA: TGTGCCAGCAGCTTAAATCGGGAAACCGAAGCTTTCTTT

J gene: TRBJ1-2
clone size: .
D gene: .
V gene: TRBV5-1
CDR3 protein: CASSLGVTNYGYTF
CDR3 DNA: TGCGCCAGCAGCTTGGGCGTCACTAACTATGGCTACACCTTC

J gene: TRBJ1-2
clone size: .
D gene: .
V gene: TRBV2
CDR3 protein: CASSEYAGVDGYTF
CDR3 DNA: TGTGCCAGCAGTGAATATGCGGGGGTTGATGGCTACACCTTC

J gene: TRBJ1-2
clone size: .
D gene: TRBD1
V gene: TRBV27
CDR3 protein: CASKETGIGGYTF
CDR3 DNA: TGTGCCAGCAAAGAGACAGGGATCGGTGGCTACACCTTC

J gene: TRBJ2-4
clone size: .
D gene: .
V gene: TRBV19
CDR3 protein: CASTQQGRFLNIQYF
CDR3 DNA: TGTGCCAGCACGCAACAGGGGAGGTTTCTTAACATTCAGTACTTC

J gene: TRBJ2-1
clone size: .
D gene: TRBD1
V gene: TRBV27
CDR3 protein: CASSLTVFPGTGLPQFF
CDR3 DNA: TGTGCCAGCAGTTTGACGGTTTTTCCCGGGACAGGATTACCTCAGTTCTTC

J gene: TRBJ1-1
clone size: .
D gene: TRBD1
V gene: TRBV9
CDR3 protein: CASSADRGWTEAFF
CDR3 DNA: TGTGCCAGCAGCGCGGACAGGGGGTGGACTGAAGCTTTCTTT

J gene: TRBJ1-4
clone size: .
D gene: TRBD1
V gene: TRBV11-2
CDR3 protein: CASRLPGQGEKLFF
CDR3 DNA: TGTGCCAGCAGACTTCCGGGACAGGGTGAAAAACTGTTTTTT

J gene: TRBJ2-1
clone size: .
D gene: .
V gene: TRBV5-1
CDR3 protein: CASSLGGGDNEQFF
CDR3 DNA: TGCGCCAGCAGCTTGGGGGGGGGCGACAATGAGCAGTTCTTC

J gene: TRBJ1-2
clone size: .
D gene: TRBD1
V gene: TRBV5-1
CDR3 protein: CASSHRTGGASGYTF
CDR3 DNA: TGCGCCAGCAGCCACAGGACAGGGGGCGCGTCGGGCTACACCTTC

J gene: TRBJ1-1
clone size: once
D gene: .
V gene: TRBV18
CDR3 protein: CASSPLGTVEAFF
CDR3 DNA: TGTGCCAGCTCACCTTTGGGCACAGTTGAAGCTTTCTTT

J gene: TRBJ1-1
clone size: once
D gene: .
V gene: TRBV29-1
CDR3 protein: CSVTGFKDDTEAFF
CDR3 DNA: TGCAGCGTTACGGGATTTAAGGATGACACTGAAGCTTTCTTT

J gene: TRBJ2-1
clone size: .
D gene: .
V gene: TRBV7-7
CDR3 protein: CASSNGQEQFF
CDR3 DNA: TGTGCTAGCAGCAACGGACAGGAGCAGTTCTTC

J gene: TRBJ1-5
clone size: .
D gene: .
V gene: TRBV6-5
CDR3 protein: CASSSSYQGINQPQHF
CDR3 DNA: TGTGCCAGCAGTTCCTCCTACCAGGGAATCAATCAGCCCCAGCATTTT

J gene: TRBJ1-3
clone size: .
D gene: .
V gene: TRBV27
CDR3 protein: CASSLRGSGNTIYF
CDR3 DNA: TGTGCCAGCAGTTTGCGGGGCTCTGGAAACACCATATATTTT

J gene: TRBJ2-1
clone size: .
D gene: TRBD1
V gene: TRBV5-1
CDR3 protein: CASSPGQEYNEQFF
CDR3 DNA: TGCGCCAGCAGCCCGGGACAGGAATACAATGAGCAGTTCTTC

J gene: TRBJ2-7
clone size: .
D gene: TRBD2
V gene: TRBV9
CDR3 protein: CASSVEDSGVNEQYF
CDR3 DNA: TGTGCCAGCAGCGTAGAGGATAGCGGGGTAAACGAGCAGTACTTC

J gene: TRBJ2-5
clone size: .
D gene: TRBD2
V gene: TRBV5-1
CDR3 protein: CASSRLAGGNQETQYF
CDR3 DNA: TGCGCCAGCAGTCGGCTAGCGGGGGGGAACCAAGAGACCCAGTACTTC

J gene: TRBJ1-2
clone size: .
D gene: .
V gene: TRBV6-5
CDR3 protein: CASSYEGFYGYTF
CDR3 DNA: TGTGCCAGCAGTTACGAGGGATTCTATGGCTACACCTTC